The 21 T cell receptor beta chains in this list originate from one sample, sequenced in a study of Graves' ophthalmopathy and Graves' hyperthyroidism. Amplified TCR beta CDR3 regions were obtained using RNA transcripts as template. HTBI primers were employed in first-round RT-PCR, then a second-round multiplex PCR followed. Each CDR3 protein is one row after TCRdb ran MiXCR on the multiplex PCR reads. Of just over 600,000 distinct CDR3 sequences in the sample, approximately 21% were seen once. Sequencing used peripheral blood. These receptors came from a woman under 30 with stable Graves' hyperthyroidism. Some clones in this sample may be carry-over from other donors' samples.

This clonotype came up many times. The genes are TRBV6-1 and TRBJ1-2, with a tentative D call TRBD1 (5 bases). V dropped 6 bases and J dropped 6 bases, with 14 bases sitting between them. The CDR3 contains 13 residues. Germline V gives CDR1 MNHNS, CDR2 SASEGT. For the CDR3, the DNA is TGTGCCAGCAGCCCAAGGCGGGGGAATGGCTACACCTTC. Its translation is CASSPRRGNGYTF.

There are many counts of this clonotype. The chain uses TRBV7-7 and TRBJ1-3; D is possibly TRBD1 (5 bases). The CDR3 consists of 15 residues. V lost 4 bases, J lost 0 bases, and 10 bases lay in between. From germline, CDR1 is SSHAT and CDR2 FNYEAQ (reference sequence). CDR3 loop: CASSSGTHSGNTIYF. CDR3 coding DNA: TGTGCCAGCAGCTCCGGGACGCACTCTGGAAACACCATATATTTT.

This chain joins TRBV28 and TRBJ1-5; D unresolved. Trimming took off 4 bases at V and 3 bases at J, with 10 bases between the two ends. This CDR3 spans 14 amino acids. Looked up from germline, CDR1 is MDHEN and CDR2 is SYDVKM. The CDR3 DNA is TGTGCCAGCAGTTCCAGAGGTTACAATCAGCCCCAGCATTTT. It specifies CASSSRGYNQPQHF. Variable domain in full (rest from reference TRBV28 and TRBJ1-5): DVKVTQSSRYLVKRTGEKVFLECVQDMDHENMFWYRQDPGLGLRLIYFSYDVKMKEKGDIPEGYSVSREKKERFSLILESASTNQTSMYLCASSSRGYNQPQHFGDGTRLSIL.

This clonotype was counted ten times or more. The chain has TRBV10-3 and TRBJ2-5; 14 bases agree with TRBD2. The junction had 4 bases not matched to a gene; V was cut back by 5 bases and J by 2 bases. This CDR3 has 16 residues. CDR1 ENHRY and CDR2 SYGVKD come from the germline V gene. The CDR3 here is CAISLGLAGGQETQYF. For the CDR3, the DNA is TGTGCCATCAGTCTCGGACTAGCGGGGGGACAAGAGACCCAGTACTTC.

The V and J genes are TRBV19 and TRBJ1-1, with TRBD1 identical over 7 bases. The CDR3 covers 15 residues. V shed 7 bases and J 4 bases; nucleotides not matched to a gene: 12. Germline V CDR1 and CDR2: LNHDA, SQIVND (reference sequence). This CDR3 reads CASIPWTGGSTEAFF. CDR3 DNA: TGTGCCAGTATACCTTGGACAGGAGGGAGCACTGAAGCTTTCTTT.

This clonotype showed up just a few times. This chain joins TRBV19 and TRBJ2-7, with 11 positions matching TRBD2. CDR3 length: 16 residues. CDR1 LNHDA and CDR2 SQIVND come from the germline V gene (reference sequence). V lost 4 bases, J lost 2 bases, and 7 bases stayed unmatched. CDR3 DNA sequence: TGTGCCAGTAGTAAAGGAGGGACTAGCGGTCCCTACGAGCAGTACTTC. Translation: CASSKGGTSGPYEQYF.

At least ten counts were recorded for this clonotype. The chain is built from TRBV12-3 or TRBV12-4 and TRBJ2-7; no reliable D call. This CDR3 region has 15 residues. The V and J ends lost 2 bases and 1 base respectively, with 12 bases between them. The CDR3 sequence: CASSLHGQLSYEQYF. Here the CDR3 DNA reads TGTGCCAGCAGTTTACACGGGCAGCTTTCCTACGAGCAGTACTTC.

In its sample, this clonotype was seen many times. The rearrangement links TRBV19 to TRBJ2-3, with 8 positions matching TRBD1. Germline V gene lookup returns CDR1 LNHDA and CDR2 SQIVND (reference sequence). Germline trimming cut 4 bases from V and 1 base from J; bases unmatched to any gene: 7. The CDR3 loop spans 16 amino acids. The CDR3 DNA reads TGTGCCAGTAGTAACAGACAGGGGTCTGGCACAGATACGCAGTATTTT. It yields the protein CASSNRQGSGTDTQYF.

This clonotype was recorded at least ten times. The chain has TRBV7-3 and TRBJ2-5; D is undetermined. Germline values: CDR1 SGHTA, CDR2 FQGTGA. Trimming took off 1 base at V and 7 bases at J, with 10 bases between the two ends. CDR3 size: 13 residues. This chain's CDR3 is CASSLNQWGTQYF. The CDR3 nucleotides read TGTGCCAGCAGCTTAAACCAGTGGGGGACCCAGTACTTC.

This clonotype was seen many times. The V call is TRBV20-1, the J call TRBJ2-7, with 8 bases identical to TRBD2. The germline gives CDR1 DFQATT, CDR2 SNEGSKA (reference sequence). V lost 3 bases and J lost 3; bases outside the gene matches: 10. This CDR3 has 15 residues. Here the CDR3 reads CSASRGAGGRYEQYF. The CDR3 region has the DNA TGCAGTGCTAGTAGGGGCGCGGGAGGCCGCTACGAGCAGTACTTC.

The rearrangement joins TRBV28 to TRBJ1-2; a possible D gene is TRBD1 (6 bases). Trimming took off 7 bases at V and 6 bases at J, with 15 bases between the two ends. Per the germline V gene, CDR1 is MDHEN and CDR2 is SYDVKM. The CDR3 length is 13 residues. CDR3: CASTRGDLDGYTF. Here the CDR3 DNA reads TGTGCCAGCACTAGGGGGGATCTCGATGGCTACACCTTC.

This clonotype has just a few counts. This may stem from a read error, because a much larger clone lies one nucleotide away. CDR3 region: CSVEDGGSRWTPTDTQYF. As DNA, the CDR3 is TGCAGCGTTGAGGACGGGGGCAGCCGTTGGACCCCCACAGATACGCAGTATTTT. The chain links TRBV29-1 to TRBJ2-3, with D tentatively TRBD1 or TRBD2 (6 bases each). Between the trimmed V and J ends, which lost 3 bases and 2 bases, there was a span of 24 bases. CDR3 length: 18 residues. Looked up from germline, CDR1 is SQVTM and CDR2 is ANQGSEA.

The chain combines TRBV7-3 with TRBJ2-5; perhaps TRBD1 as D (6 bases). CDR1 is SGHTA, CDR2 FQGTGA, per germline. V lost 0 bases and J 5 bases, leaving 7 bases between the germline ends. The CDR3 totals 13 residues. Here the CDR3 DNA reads TGTGCCAGCAGCTTAACGCAGGGGGAGACCCAGTACTTC. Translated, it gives CASSLTQGETQYF.

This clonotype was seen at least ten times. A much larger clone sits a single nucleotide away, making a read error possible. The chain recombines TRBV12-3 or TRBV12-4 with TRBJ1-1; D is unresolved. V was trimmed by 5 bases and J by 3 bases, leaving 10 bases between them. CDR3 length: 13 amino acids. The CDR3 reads CASSRRLHTEAFF. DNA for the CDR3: TGTGCCAGCAGTAGACGGCTTCACACTGAAGCTTTCTTT.

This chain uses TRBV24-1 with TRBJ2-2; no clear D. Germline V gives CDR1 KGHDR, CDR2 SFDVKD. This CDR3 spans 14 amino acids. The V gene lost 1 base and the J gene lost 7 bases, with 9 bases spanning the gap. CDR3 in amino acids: CATSDFGQHGELFF. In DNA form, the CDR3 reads TGTGCCACCAGTGATTTTGGCCAACACGGGGAGCTGTTTTTT.

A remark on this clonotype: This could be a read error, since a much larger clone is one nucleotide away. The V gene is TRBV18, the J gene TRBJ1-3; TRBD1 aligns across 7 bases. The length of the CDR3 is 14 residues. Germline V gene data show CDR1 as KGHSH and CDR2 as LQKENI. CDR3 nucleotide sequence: TGTACCAGCTCACCACAGGGGTGGCGAAACACCATATATTTT. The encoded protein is CTSSPQGWRNTIYF.

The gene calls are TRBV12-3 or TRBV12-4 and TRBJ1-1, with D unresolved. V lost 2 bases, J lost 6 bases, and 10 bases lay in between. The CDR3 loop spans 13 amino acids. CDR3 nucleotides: TGTGCCAGCAGTTTACAGGAACCTGCTGAAGCTTTCTTT. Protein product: CASSLQEPAEAFF.

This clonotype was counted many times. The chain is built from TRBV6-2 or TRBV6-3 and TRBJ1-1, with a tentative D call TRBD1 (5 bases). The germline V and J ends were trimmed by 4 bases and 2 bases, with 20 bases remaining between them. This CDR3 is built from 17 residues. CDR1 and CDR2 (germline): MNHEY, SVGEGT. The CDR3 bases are TGTGCCAGCAGTTTCTCCGTTACCGGGACGGGTAACACTGAAGCTTTCTTT. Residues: CASSFSVTGTGNTEAFF.

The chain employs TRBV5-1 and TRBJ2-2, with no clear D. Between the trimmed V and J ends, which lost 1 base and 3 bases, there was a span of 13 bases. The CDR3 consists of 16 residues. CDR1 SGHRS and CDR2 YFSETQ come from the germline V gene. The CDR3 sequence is CASSLRTARDTGELFF. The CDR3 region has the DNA TGCGCCAGCAGCTTGAGGACCGCTCGGGACACCGGGGAGCTGTTTTTT.

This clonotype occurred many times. The CDR3 nucleotides are TGTGCCAGCAGAATTCAGGGGGAAGTGGGCTATGGCTACACCTTC. This codes for CASRIQGEVGYGYTF. V usage is TRBV27 and J usage is TRBJ1-2, with 7 bases aligning to TRBD1. J was trimmed by 4 bases and V by 6 bases; bases with no gene match: 11. CDR3 length: 15 amino acids. Germline V lookup: CDR1 MNHEY, CDR2 SMNVEV (reference sequence).

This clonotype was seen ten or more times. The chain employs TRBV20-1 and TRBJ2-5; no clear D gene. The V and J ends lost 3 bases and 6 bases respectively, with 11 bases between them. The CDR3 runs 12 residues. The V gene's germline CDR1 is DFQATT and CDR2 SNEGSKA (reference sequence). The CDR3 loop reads CSASSGEKTQYF. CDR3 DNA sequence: TGCAGTGCTAGTTCTGGGGAAAAGACCCAGTACTTC.